This TCR beta chain was profiled in a study of blood T cell repertoires in COVID-19. TCRdb's copy holds only in-frame clones and misses some; the assay was immunoSEQ multiplex PCR. The data hold about 170,000 clones, with about 83% observed a single time. The germline CDR1 and CDR2 sequences are PRHDT and FYEKMQ (reference sequence). The CDR3 sequence is 15 residues long. The trim removed 3 bases at V and 2 bases at J, leaving 6 bases unmatched. Sequencing was carried out using PBMCs or T cells enriched from blood (not recorded which). The rearrangement joins TRBV13 to TRBJ1-2; 7 bases align to TRBD1. This clonotype was obtained from a woman aged 50 to 65 in a cohort exposed to, infected with or recovered from COVID-19 (not recorded which). The CDR3: CASSFMGQQNYGYTF. As DNA, the CDR3 is TGTGCCAGCAGCTTCATGGGACAGCAAAACTATGGCTACACCTTC.